Presented here are 23 T cell receptor beta chains from one specimen sequenced in a study of a mutant IDH1 vaccine in newly diagnosed glioma. Assay: immunoSEQ multiplex PCR; the TCRdb copy retains only in-frame clones and omits some. The sample holds around 58,000 clones, 70% to 90% seen once. These receptors' targets are unknown. The time point denotes: week 5, during vaccination. All doses held 300 ug of mutant IDH1 20-mer peptide, with topical imiquimod. Sequencing was performed on PBMCs, taken from a glioma patient whose treatment included an IDH1 peptide vaccine. All receptors come from a man between 25 and 39 years old with glioma.

V and J are TRBV5-1 and TRBJ1-6; no reliable D call. Deletions cut 4 bases from V and 5 bases from J, with 16 bases between. This CDR3 has 16 amino acids. Germline lookup yields CDR1 SGHRS and CDR2 YFSETQ. The CDR3 sequence is CASSPGGSGDNSPLHF. CDR3 DNA: TGCGCCAGCAGCCCCGGTGGGTCAGGTGATAATTCACCCCTCCACTTT. Full variable domain (remainder filled in from reference TRBV5-1 and TRBJ1-6): KAGVTQTPRYLIKTRGQQVTLSCSPISGHRSVSWYQQTPGQGLQFLFEYFSETQRNKGNFPGRFSGRQFSNSRSEMNVSTLELGDSALYLCASSPGGSGDNSPLHFGNGTRLTVT.

This clone appeared once. V is TRBV29-1 and J is TRBJ1-2, with no clear D. This CDR3 region has 14 residues. The germline V gene has CDR1 SQVTM and CDR2 ANQGSEA. Trimming removed 2 bases at V and 4 bases at J, with 14 bases between. Here the CDR3 reads CSVERQAPGYGYTF. The DNA for the CDR3 is TGCAGCGTTGAAAGGCAGGCCCCGGGCTATGGCTACACCTTC.

This rearrangement joins TRBV10-2 to TRBJ2-3, with TRBD1 matching over 8 bases. The junction had 8 bases not matched to a gene; V was cut back by 3 bases and J by 3 bases. This CDR3 has 16 residues. Per the germline V gene, CDR1 is WSHSY and CDR2 is SAAADI. The DNA of the CDR3 is TGCGCCAGCAGTGACGCCGGGACAGGATTTACAGATACGCAGTATTTT. This sequence encodes CASSDAGTGFTDTQYF.

V is TRBV5-1 and J is TRBJ1-5; D unclear. This CDR3 spans 16 amino acids. V lost 4 bases to trimming and J lost 0 bases, with 14 bases between them. Per the germline V gene, CDR1 is SGHRS and CDR2 is YFSETQ. CDR3 residues: CASSVGGPNSNQPQHF. The DNA of the CDR3 is TGCGCCAGCAGCGTAGGAGGTCCAAATAGCAATCAGCCCCAGCATTTT.

The V and J genes are TRBV4-1 and TRBJ2-2; no clear D. This CDR3 has 15 residues. Trimming took 1 base from V and 3 from J, leaving 9 bases between them. The germline gives CDR1 MGHRA, CDR2 YSYEKL. CDR3 amino acids: CASSQARQHTGELFF. CDR3 DNA: TGCGCCAGCAGCCAAGCGCGGCAGCACACCGGGGAGCTGTTTTTT.

The DNA for the CDR3 is TGTGCCAGCAGTGAGTCAAGGGGATATGGTGGCTACACCTTC. This sequence encodes CASSESRGYGGYTF. The chain uses TRBV27 and TRBJ1-2; D perhaps matches TRBD1 (5 bases). Trimming took 5 bases from V and 7 from J, leaving 17 bases between them. This CDR3 region has 14 residues. Per the germline V gene, CDR1 is MNHEY and CDR2 is SMNVEV (reference sequence).

The rearrangement links TRBV6-6 to TRBJ1-6; a possible D gene is TRBD1 (6 bases). The V end was cut by 8 bases, the J end by 4 bases, with 15 bases between. The CDR3 spans 15 residues. CDR1 is MNHNY and CDR2 is SVGAGI in the germline V gene (reference sequence). The DNA of the CDR3 is TGTGCCAGCCTAAGGCAGGGGTCTTATAATTCACCCCTCCACTTT. Translating it yields CASLRQGSYNSPLHF.

This clone has just a few counts. This chain uses TRBV30 with TRBJ1-1, with D hard to call. The germline V gene encodes CDR1 GTSNPN and CDR2 SVGIG (reference sequence). The CDR3 is made up of 13 amino acids. Trimming removed 4 bases from V and 8 bases from J, with 17 bases in between. CDR3 residues: CAWNGQAYGEAFF. Written as DNA, the CDR3 is TGTGCCTGGAACGGCCAGGCCTACGGCGAAGCTTTCTTT.

The chain has TRBV10-2 and TRBJ1-4; D gene uncertain. Per germline, CDR1 WSHSY and CDR2 SAAADI. The CDR3 covers 16 residues. V was pared by 6 bases and J by 4 bases, with 18 bases between. The CDR3 region is CASRPGGVNRNEKLFF. CDR3 DNA sequence: TGCGCCAGCAGGCCCGGTGGTGTAAACCGTAATGAAAAACTGTTTTTT.

This clone has more than one count but fewer than ten. V usage is TRBV7-2 and J usage is TRBJ1-5; a weak D match, TRBD1 (5 bases). Germline values: CDR1 SGHTA, CDR2 FQGNSA. The CDR3 has 14 amino acids. V was trimmed by 2 bases and J by 6 bases, leaving 11 bases between them. This CDR3 is CASSLKAGRQPQHF. The CDR3 coding sequence is TGTGCCAGCAGCTTAAAGGCAGGGCGTCAGCCCCAGCATTTT.

The J gene is TRBJ2-4, the V gene TRBV6-1; D call uncertain. Germline V CDR1 and CDR2: MNHNS, SASEGT. The length of the CDR3 is 16 residues. Deletions cut 0 bases from V and 0 bases from J, with 9 bases between. DNA of the CDR3: TGTGCCAGCAGTGAAGCGCAACAGTCAGCCAAAAACATTCAGTACTTC. Its translation is CASSEAQQSAKNIQYF.

The rearrangement uses TRBV11-2 and TRBJ2-6; D might be TRBD1 (6 bases). Germline-derived CDR1 and CDR2 are SGHAT and FQNNGV. Trimming shortened V by 1 base and J by 0 bases, and 13 bases separated the two germline ends. The CDR3 length is 18 residues. CDR3 region: CASSLASGTFSGANVLTF. Here the CDR3 DNA reads TGTGCCAGCAGCTTAGCTAGTGGGACATTCTCTGGGGCCAACGTCCTGACTTTC.

The chain has TRBV6-6 and TRBJ1-1; no firm D call. CDR1 is MNHNY and CDR2 is SVGAGI in the germline V gene (reference sequence). This CDR3 spans 14 amino acids. V lost 0 bases to trimming and J lost 4 bases, with 9 bases between them. As DNA, the CDR3 is TGTGCCAGCAGTTACTCCGAATTAGGCACTGAAGCTTTCTTT. Protein product: CASSYSELGTEAFF.

The chain uses TRBV6-5 and TRBJ1-1; D is ambiguous. CDR3 length: 13 residues. Germline V gene data show CDR1 as MNHEY and CDR2 as SVGAGI. V lost 0 bases and J lost 1, with 3 bases in between. The CDR3 sequence: CASSYSANTEAFF. For the CDR3, the DNA is TGTGCCAGCAGTTACTCGGCGAACACTGAAGCTTTCTTT.

This chain links TRBV5-6 with TRBJ2-7, with D tentatively TRBD2 (6 bases). This CDR3 is 19 amino acids long. V lost 0 bases, J lost 5 bases, and 27 bases lay in between. Germline V gives CDR1 SGHDT, CDR2 YYEEEE. The CDR3 nucleotides read TGTGCCAGCAGCTTGGTTCATTTTAGGGGTGGGGACTCACGAAACGAGCAGTACTTC. Translation: CASSLVHFRGGDSRNEQYF.

The chain combines TRBV11-2 with TRBJ2-7, with 11 bases lining up with TRBD1. Trimming cost V 3 bases and J 0 bases; bases outside gene matches: 7. The CDR3 runs 17 residues. CDR1 SGHAT and CDR2 FQNNGV come from the germline V gene. CDR3: CASSLGTGGSSSYEQYF. The CDR3 region has the DNA TGTGCCAGCAGCTTGGGGACAGGGGGGTCGAGCTCCTACGAGCAGTACTTC.

This chain links TRBV7-9 with TRBJ1-1; no firm D call. Germline values: CDR1 SEHNR, CDR2 FQNEAQ (reference sequence). Deletions cut 3 bases from V and 1 base from J, with 12 bases between. The CDR3 sequence is 15 residues long. In DNA, the CDR3 is TGTGCCAGCAGCTTGCCCGGGCCGGCGAACACTGAAGCTTTCTTT. Amino acids: CASSLPGPANTEAFF. The full variable domain, in which reference TRBV7-9 and TRBJ1-1 provide the parts outside the CDR3, is DTGVSQNPRHKITKRGQNVTFRCDPISEHNRLYWYRQTLGQGPEFLTYFQNEAQLEKSRLLSDRFSAERPKGSFSTLEIQRTEQGDSAMYLCASSLPGPANTEAFFGQGTRLTVV.

This chain joins TRBV7-8 and TRBJ2-1; tentatively, D is TRBD2 (6 bases). The CDR3 is 13 residues long. The germline V gene has CDR1 SGHVS and CDR2 FQNEAQ. V dropped 3 bases and J dropped 7 bases, with 10 bases sitting between them. The CDR3 is CASSFLDYNEQFF. Written as DNA, the CDR3 is TGTGCCAGCAGCTTCTTGGACTATAATGAGCAGTTCTTC.

The chain has TRBV5-1 and TRBJ2-7, with a tentative D call TRBD1 (6 bases). This CDR3 contains 16 residues. The germline V gene has CDR1 SGHRS and CDR2 YFSETQ. V lost 2 bases to trimming and J lost 0 bases, with 15 bases between them. Here the CDR3 DNA reads TGCGCCAGCAGCTTAACAGGGACCCGAGGCTCCTACGAGCAGTACTTC. Protein product: CASSLTGTRGSYEQYF.

This clone was detected once. The gene calls are TRBV15 and TRBJ2-1; D is unclear. Per the germline V gene, CDR1 is LNHNV and CDR2 is YYDKDF (reference sequence). Trimming left V 3 bases short and J 8 bases short, with 5 bases between. The CDR3 runs to 11 residues. In nucleotides, the CDR3 is TGTGCCACCAGCAGGAGTGATGAGCAGTTCTTC. Amino acids: CATSRSDEQFF.

V gene TRBV7-6 combines with J gene TRBJ1-2; D gene ambiguous. Germline lookup yields CDR1 SGHVS and CDR2 FNYEAQ. The V end was cut by 5 bases, the J end by 0 bases, with 10 bases between. This CDR3 has 14 residues. In DNA, the CDR3 is TGTGCCAGCAGCCATCAGGCAGCTAACTATGGCTACACCTTC. This translates into CASSHQAANYGYTF.

The chain employs TRBV5-4 and TRBJ1-2; tentative D call: TRBD1 (5 bases). The CDR3 extends over 14 amino acids. CDR1 SGHNT and CDR2 YYREEE come from the germline V gene (reference sequence). The V gene lost 1 base and the J gene lost 4 bases, with 11 bases spanning the gap. The CDR3 region is CASSLFRQLYGYTF. The CDR3, as DNA: TGTGCCAGCAGCTTGTTTCGACAGCTCTATGGCTACACCTTC.

V is TRBV14 and J is TRBJ1-1; TRBD1 might be the D (5 bases). The CDR3 contains 15 residues. Between the trimmed V and J ends, which lost 2 bases and 2 bases, there was a span of 12 bases. CDR1 and CDR2 (germline): SGHDN, FVKESK. The CDR3 coding sequence is TGTGCCAGCAGCCAATTAACAGGCCGCAACACTGAAGCTTTCTTT. It is translated as CASSQLTGRNTEAFF. The entire variable domain, with the rest obtained from reference TRBV14 and TRBJ1-1, is as follows: EAGVTQFPSHSVIEKGQTVTLRCDPISGHDNLYWYRRVMGKEIKFLLHFVKESKQDESGMPNNRFLAERTGGTYSTLKVQPAELEDSGVYFCASSQLTGRNTEAFFGQGTRLTVV.